This TCR beta chain was obtained from a study of response to subunit inactivated influenza vaccine (dated by TCRdb to 2016 to 2019). Background for the entire study: Deep quantitative T cell receptor repertoire profiling was used in the study to track responses to a trivalent subunit inactivated influenza vaccine. The paper as a whole reports these results and caveats: It was suggested by the authors that each seasonal influenza vaccination may recruit only a limited number of new T cells.

This clonotype was detected ten times or more. There is no known antigen for this receptor. The input lacks base qualities; no much larger clone sits a single base away. The library was produced with RT-PCR. TCRdb lists the instrument as Illumina HiSeq 2500. The public reads were reprocessed in TCRdb via fastp at Q25 and MiXCR, keeping in-frame beta chains. CDR3 protein duplicates are merged, each entry listing the most common genes and DNA. This sample holds 650,000 to 700,000 distinct CDR3 sequences; about 15% were observed only once. The ten largest account for approximately 10% of the sample. The CDR1 and CDR2 encoded by the germline V gene are SGHAT and FQNNGV. The CDR3 numbers 15 residues from cysteine through phenylalanine. Only CDR3 DNA is held: 45 bases, read in frame from base 1. V drops 0 bases and J drops 5 bases, leaving 12 bases in between.

Material: PBMCs from blood, obtained roughly 12 days after vaccination. The V and J genes are TRBV11-2 and TRBJ2-3; the D gene cannot be resolved reliably. The clonotype was recovered from a man over 45 who received an inactivated influenza vaccine. Donor details come from another sample of the same person, matched by shared clones. The CDR3 has the sequence CASSLDRAPGDTQYF. The DNA reads TGTGCCAGCAGCTTAGATCGGGCGCCCGGAGATACGCAGTATTTT.